This T cell receptor beta chain is drawn from a study of T cells in Graves' hyperthyroidism and ophthalmopathy. Study background: At the time of initial diagnosis and before any treatment, peripheral blood was collected.

This clonotype has at least ten counts. CDR3 length: 15 amino acids. The J segment lost 7 bases and the V segment lost 7 bases, leaving 11 bases of the junction unmatched. Germline V gene data show CDR1 as MNHNS and CDR2 as SASEGT. There were TCR beta CDR3 regions amplified from RNA transcripts. A first-round RT-PCR of the TCR CDR3 used the HTBI primer set. TCRdb itself ran the multiplex PCR reads through MiXCR, one entry per CDR3 protein. The table lists over 350,000 distinct CDR3 sequences, roughly 13% of them singletons, with around 28% in the top ten. This TCR was recovered from a man in his fifties or sixties with Graves' ophthalmopathy. The gene calls are TRBV6-1 and TRBJ2-7; 12 positions agree with TRBD1. Sequenced input: blood. CDR3 protein: CASNTWGQGAGEQYF. The DNA of the CDR3 is TGTGCCAGCAACACCTGGGGACAGGGGGCTGGGGAGCAGTACTTC.